The 20 T cell receptor beta chains reported below all come from one sample, sequenced in a study of cytomegalovirus exposure and HLA in healthy donors. 13 Jbeta primers and 60 Vbeta primers were used for the PCR. Sequencing used immunoSEQ multiplex PCR; TCRdb keeps in-frame clones, though not all of them. Of about 25,000 clones in the sample, approximately 75% were seen once. The sample taken for sequencing was PBMCs. The receptor set was obtained from a male donor in good health and CMV-seronegative.

This clone was seen a few times. The chain couples TRBV6-5 to TRBJ2-7, with 9 bases identical to TRBD1. The germline V gene encodes CDR1 MNHEY and CDR2 SVGAGI. V lost 2 bases and J lost 4; bases outside the gene matches: 9. The CDR3 covers 16 residues. The CDR3 DNA is TGTGCCAGCAGTTACCGGGACAGGGTTCTCGGTTACGAGCAGTACTTC. This codes for CASSYRDRVLGYEQYF.

The chain links TRBV27 to TRBJ1-5; D might be TRBD1 (6 bases). The germline gives CDR1 MNHEY, CDR2 SMNVEV (reference sequence). V was shortened by 4 bases and J by 2 bases, with 12 bases between the two germline ends. This CDR3 has 15 amino acids. DNA of the CDR3: TGTGCCAGCAGTTCCGTGACAGGCGGCAATCAGCCCCAGCATTTT. It specifies CASSSVTGGNQPQHF.

A few counts support this clone. The chain employs TRBV28 and TRBJ1-3, with D tentatively TRBD1 (5 bases). Germline V lookup: CDR1 MDHEN, CDR2 SYDVKM. Trimming removed 3 bases at V and 3 bases at J, with 15 bases between. The CDR3 has 16 residues. CDR3 in DNA: TGTGCCAGCAGTTTGTTACAGGAAGAGCTTGGAAACACCATATATTTT. It encodes CASSLLQEELGNTIYF.

This chain uses TRBV28 with TRBJ2-3; tentatively, D is TRBD2 (5 bases). Germline-derived CDR1 and CDR2 are MDHEN and SYDVKM. This CDR3 is 15 amino acids long. Trimming removed 3 bases from V and 6 bases from J, with 16 bases in between. CDR3 protein: CASSFVGEERDTQYF. CDR3 in DNA: TGTGCCAGCAGTTTCGTAGGAGAGGAGCGGGATACGCAGTATTTT.

The chain joins TRBV5-4 to TRBJ2-3; TRBD2 matches 9 bases. V shed 6 bases, J shed 0 bases, and the junction held 8 bases outside the gene matches. CDR1 and CDR2 from the germline V gene are SGHNT and YYREEE (reference sequence). The CDR3 has 16 amino acids. CDR3 sequence reads: CASIPSGALSTDTQYF. CDR3 DNA: TGTGCCAGCATCCCTAGCGGGGCCCTAAGCACAGATACGCAGTATTTT.

The chain recombines TRBV18 with TRBJ2-7, with D possibly matching TRBD1 (6 bases). Germline-derived CDR1 and CDR2 are KGHSH and LQKENI. The length of the CDR3 is 13 residues. V lost 2 bases, J lost 4 bases, and 9 bases lay in between. DNA of the CDR3: TGTGCCAGCTCACCAACAGGGATTTACGAGCAGTACTTC. Translated, it gives CASSPTGIYEQYF.

This chain uses TRBV14 with TRBJ2-2; D is possibly TRBD2 (6 bases). CDR3 length: 14 residues. The germline CDR1 and CDR2 sequences are SGHDN and FVKESK. V lost 8 bases to trimming and J lost 2 bases, with 12 bases between them. CDR3 loop: CASAAGVNTGELFF. CDR3 DNA: TGTGCCAGCGCAGCGGGCGTCAACACCGGGGAGCTGTTTTTT. Combining the CDR3 with reference TRBV14 and TRBJ2-2 gives the whole variable domain EAGVTQFPSHSVIEKGQTVTLRCDPISGHDNLYWYRRVMGKEIKFLLHFVKESKQDESGMPNNRFLAERTGGTYSTLKVQPAELEDSGVYFCASAAGVNTGELFFGEGSRLTVL.

The rearrangement links TRBV7-2 to TRBJ1-3, with 9 nucleotides matching TRBD1. The V gene's germline CDR1 is SGHTA and CDR2 FQGNSA. V shed 5 bases, J shed 2 bases, and the junction held 4 bases outside the gene matches. The CDR3 totals 15 residues. CDR3: CASSPWTGAGNTIYF. The CDR3 nucleotides read TGTGCCAGCAGCCCCTGGACAGGGGCTGGAAACACCATATATTTT.

The V gene is TRBV9, the J gene TRBJ1-2, with 7 bases fitting TRBD1. The germline gives CDR1 SGDLS, CDR2 YYNGEE. The V gene end was trimmed by 4 bases and the J gene end by 4 bases; junction bases not matched to a gene: 7. This CDR3 is 14 amino acids long. CDR3 nucleotide sequence: TGTGCCAGCAGCTTGCCAGGGGGTAGCTATGGCTACACCTTC. This codes for CASSLPGGSYGYTF.

This clone has more than one count but fewer than ten. The rearrangement joins TRBV29-1 to TRBJ2-4, with 7 bases fitting TRBD1. The CDR3 covers 12 residues. V trimming: 6 bases; J trimming: 5 bases; junction bases outside the gene matches: 4. Germline CDR1 and CDR2: SQVTM and ANQGSEA. CDR3 region: CSVRGQENIQYF. The CDR3 DNA sequence: TGCAGCGTCCGAGGACAGGAAAACATTCAGTACTTC.

This chain connects TRBV4-3 to TRBJ2-3; 8 positions agree with TRBD1. This CDR3 is 16 amino acids long. After removal of 0 bases from V and 4 bases from J, the junction contained 6 bases not matched to a gene. In germline, CDR1 is LGHNA, CDR2 YSLEER. In DNA form, the CDR3 reads TGCGCCAGCAGCCAAGACGGACAGGGCTGGGCAGATACGCAGTATTTT. Translating it yields CASSQDGQGWADTQYF.

The V call is TRBV10-3, the J call TRBJ2-7, with 7 bases lining up with TRBD2. V trimming: 3 bases; J trimming: 7 bases; junction bases outside the gene matches: 12. Germline CDR1 and CDR2: ENHRY and SYGVKD. This CDR3 spans 15 amino acids. The CDR3 reads CAISDGSGTLREQYF. CDR3 DNA sequence: TGTGCCATCAGTGACGGGAGCGGGACCTTAAGGGAGCAGTACTTC.

The V call is TRBV4-3, the J call TRBJ1-6; no clear D. Germline-derived CDR1 and CDR2 are LGHNA and YSLEER. This CDR3 has 14 residues. Deletions cut 1 base from V and 6 bases from J, with 7 bases between. CDR3 nucleotides: TGCGCCAGCAGCCAAGTGGCTTTTAATTCACCCCTCCACTTT. It is translated as CASSQVAFNSPLHF.

V gene TRBV6-5 combines with J gene TRBJ1-1; TRBD1 is a possible D gene (6 bases). The CDR3 has 14 residues. Germline assignment: CDR1 MNHEY and CDR2 SVGAGI. V was shortened by 5 bases and J by 2 bases, with 12 bases between the two germline ends. The CDR3 here is CASSPGAGNTEAFF. In nucleotides, the CDR3 is TGTGCCAGCAGTCCAGGGGCAGGCAACACTGAAGCTTTCTTT.

The chain couples TRBV10-3 to TRBJ1-1, with a tentative D call TRBD1 (5 bases). Germline V CDR1 and CDR2: ENHRY, SYGVKD. V lost 6 bases and J lost 6, with 20 bases in between. The CDR3 contains 15 residues. DNA of the CDR3: TGTGCCATCAGCGCCTCAGAAAGGGGTTCTGCTGAAGCTTTCTTT. Protein product: CAISASERGSAEAFF.

This chain connects TRBV30 to TRBJ1-6; a weak D match, TRBD1 (5 bases). The CDR3 contains 15 residues. CDR1 is GTSNPN, CDR2 SVGIG, per germline (reference sequence). The V end was cut by 5 bases, the J end by 4 bases, with 15 bases between. The CDR3 bases are TGTGCCTGGGGTGGGGCGCCGCTGTATAATTCACCCCTCCACTTT. Protein: CAWGGAPLYNSPLHF.

This sequence joins TRBV6-1 and TRBJ2-5; 7 bases map to TRBD2. J gave up 3 bases and V 8 bases, and 9 bases lay outside the gene matches. The CDR3 loop spans 14 amino acids. Per the germline V gene, CDR1 is MNHNS and CDR2 is SASEGT. The CDR3 reads CASRTTSAEETQYF. The CDR3 DNA reads TGTGCCAGCCGAACAACTAGCGCTGAAGAGACCCAGTACTTC.

The chain combines TRBV28 with TRBJ1-5; 7 nucleotides agree with TRBD1. After removal of 3 bases from V and 4 bases from J, the junction contained 9 bases not matched to a gene. CDR3 size: 16 residues. Germline CDR1 MDHEN, CDR2 SYDVKM. The CDR3 DNA reads as TGTGCCAGCAGTTTCTTACGGACAGGCAGGAATCAGCCCCAGCATTTT. Amino acids: CASSFLRTGRNQPQHF.

This clone has a single count. V usage is TRBV7-2 and J usage is TRBJ2-2, with no clear D. Germline CDR1 is SGHTA and CDR2 is FQGNSA. The CDR3 length is 16 residues. Trimming removed 5 bases at V and 2 bases at J, with 15 bases between. The CDR3 is CASSPHGLLNTGELFF. CDR3 bases: TGTGCCAGCAGCCCCCATGGGCTCCTCAACACCGGGGAGCTGTTTTTT. Supplemented by reference TRBV7-2 and TRBJ2-2, the full variable domain reads GAGVSQSPSNKVTEKGKDVELRCDPISGHTALYWYRQSLGQGLEFLIYFQGNSAPDKSGLPSDRFSAERTGGSVSTLTIQRTQQEDSAVYLCASSPHGLLNTGELFFGEGSRLTVL.

The CDR3 loop is CASSWGQGLQPQHF. CDR3 bases: TGTGCCAGCAGCTGGGGACAGGGACTTCAGCCCCAGCATTTT. The chain joins TRBV7-8 to TRBJ1-5; the match to TRBD1 covers 9 bases. V lost 4 bases, J lost 6 bases, and 4 bases stayed unmatched. Germline-derived CDR1 and CDR2 are SGHVS and FQNEAQ. This CDR3 spans 14 amino acids. Filled out from reference TRBV7-8 and TRBJ1-5, the complete variable domain reads GAGVSQSPRYKVAKRGQDVALRCDPISGHVSLFWYQQALGQGPEFLTYFQNEAQLDKSGLPSDRFFAERPEGSVSTLKIQRTQQEDSAVYLCASSWGQGLQPQHFGDGTRLSIL.